This TCR beta chain was identified in a study of CD8+ T cells in alopecia areata. V lost 4 bases and J lost 8; bases outside the gene matches: 16. Germline CDR1 and CDR2: SGHRS and YFSETQ. This CDR3 comprises 17 residues. RNA, once extracted, was reverse transcribed into cDNA for use as the sequencing template. Clones were read by immunoSEQ multiplex PCR, and TCRdb kept only the in-frame ones, dropping some. The sample gives approximately 200,000 clones, 40% to 55% of which show up once; about 2.6% is in the top ten. Of note for this clone: Its antigen is currently unknown.

Study-level results: Scalp sample sequencing also detects resident alphabeta T cells of normal skin.

Treatment here: oral pan-JAK inhibitor, 5-10 mg twice daily. PBMCs yielded sorted CD4+ and CD8+ T cells. V gene TRBV5-1 combines with J gene TRBJ1-4, with 8 nucleotides matching TRBD1. This clonotype originated in a human donor with alopecia areata. The input for sequencing was CD4+ T cells sorted from blood, taken around week 36, from a patient treated with tofacitinib. CDR3 sequence (DNA): TGCGCCAGCAGCCCCGGACAGGGTGGCACCGGAGGGGAAAAACTGTTTTTT. It translates to CASSPGQGGTGGEKLFF.